This passage covers 22 T cell receptor beta chains from one sample sequenced in a study of T cell responses to AZD1222 COVID-19 vaccine. Using immunoSEQ multiplex PCR, the repertoire was profiled, and TCRdb retains in-frame clones only, with some absent. This sample has about 150,000 clones, with around 92% found just once. This specimen was peripheral blood, taken on day 0 of AZD1222 vaccination. The receptor set was obtained from an adult in good health.

The chain joins TRBV21-1 to TRBJ2-3; the D segment call TRBD1 is taken from the table without a DNA check. TRBV21-1 is termed a pseudogene. This CDR3 is built from 17 residues. The CDR3 region is CASSKEEARGLTDTQYF. For the CDR3, the DNA is TGTGCCAGCAGCAAAGAGGAGGCCAGGGGGCTCACAGATACGCAGTATTTT.

This chain connects TRBV5-6 to TRBJ1-1; TRBD1 matches 8 bases. The ends lost 0 bases at V and 1 base at J; junction bases unmatched: 2. This CDR3 is built from 15 residues. CDR1 and CDR2 (germline): SGHDT, YYEEEE. CDR3 sequence reads: CASSLGQGANTEAFF. In DNA form, the CDR3 reads TGTGCCAGCAGCTTGGGGCAGGGGGCGAACACTGAAGCTTTCTTT.

The chain is built from TRBV15 and TRBJ2-5; 7 nucleotides match TRBD2. Germline trimming cut 1 base from V and 3 bases from J; bases unmatched to any gene: 2. Germline assignment: CDR1 LNHNV and CDR2 YYDKDF (reference sequence). The CDR3 consists of 14 residues. The CDR3 spells CATSRVGGEETQYF. CDR3 coding DNA: TGTGCCACCAGCAGAGTGGGGGGGGAAGAGACCCAGTACTTC.

The table lists this clone with a count of one. This sequence joins TRBV10-2 and TRBJ2-7; the match to TRBD2 covers 11 bases. This CDR3 has 15 residues. With 7 bases clipped from V and 5 bases from J, the junction kept 10 bases outside the gene matches. Per the germline V gene, CDR1 is WSHSY and CDR2 is SAAADI. Written as DNA, the CDR3 is TGCGCCAGCACGGAGTGGCTAGCGGGAGGCGACGAGCAGTACTTC. It codes for CASTEWLAGGDEQYF.

The DNA of the CDR3 is TGTGCCAGCAAGGCCCCCGGGACATACGAGCAGTACTTC. Amino acids: CASKAPGTYEQYF. V gene TRBV7-9 combines with J gene TRBJ2-7; tentatively, D is TRBD1 (6 bases). The V and J ends lost 7 bases and 4 bases respectively, with 14 bases between them. The CDR3 runs to 13 residues. Per germline, CDR1 SEHNR and CDR2 FQNEAQ (reference sequence).

V and J are TRBV14 and TRBJ1-1; D gene ambiguous. Germline V gene sequence: CDR1 SGHDN, CDR2 FVKESK. Trimming removed 0 bases at V and 5 bases at J, with 16 bases between. The CDR3 contains 16 residues. CDR3 amino acids: CASSQDWGEGWTEAFF. Written as DNA, the CDR3 is TGTGCCAGCAGCCAAGATTGGGGTGAGGGTTGGACTGAAGCTTTCTTT. Based on the CDR3 plus reference TRBV14 and TRBJ1-1, the full variable domain is EAGVTQFPSHSVIEKGQTVTLRCDPISGHDNLYWYRRVMGKEIKFLLHFVKESKQDESGMPNNRFLAERTGGTYSTLKVQPAELEDSGVYFCASSQDWGEGWTEAFFGQGTRLTVV.

This chain connects TRBV7-9 to TRBJ2-1; the match to TRBD2 covers 12 bases. The V gene end was trimmed by 5 bases and the J gene end by 5 bases; junction bases not matched to a gene: 13. The CDR3 consists of 18 residues. The V gene's germline CDR1 is SEHNR and CDR2 FQNEAQ (reference sequence). CDR3 sequence (DNA): TGTGCCAGCAGCCTCCGGGGGGGGACTAGCGGGTCCCACAATGAGCAGTTCTTC. Translated, it gives CASSLRGGTSGSHNEQFF.

The rearrangement uses TRBV18 and TRBJ2-5, with TRBD2 identical over 8 bases. This CDR3 spans 15 amino acids. Germline V gives CDR1 KGHSH, CDR2 LQKENI. V was clipped by 6 bases and J by 2 bases; unmatched bases: 8. CDR3 protein: CASSRQRGSQETQYF. CDR3 nucleotide sequence: TGTGCCAGCTCCCGGCAGCGGGGGTCTCAAGAGACCCAGTACTTC.

In its sample, this clone was seen once. Here the CDR3 reads CATSRVAGSSYNSPLHF. The CDR3 region has the DNA TGTGCCACCAGCAGAGTCGCAGGGAGCTCCTATAATTCACCCCTCCACTTT. The chain has TRBV15 and TRBJ1-6; D might be TRBD1 (5 bases). This CDR3 contains 17 residues. The V end lost 1 base, the J end lost 0 bases, and 10 bases lay between the germline ends. Germline loops: CDR1 LNHNV, CDR2 YYDKDF (reference sequence).

In this sample, this clone turned up once. The rearrangement uses TRBV27 and TRBJ2-5; 13 bases line up with TRBD2. V was clipped by 2 bases and J by 5 bases; unmatched bases: 2. CDR1 is MNHEY, CDR2 SMNVEV, per germline (reference sequence). The CDR3 consists of 15 residues. CDR3 loop: CASSLGTSGKETQYF. In DNA form, the CDR3 reads TGTGCCAGCAGTTTAGGGACTAGCGGGAAGGAGACCCAGTACTTC.

The rearrangement uses TRBV15 and TRBJ1-6; 7 bases match TRBD1. The ends lost 3 bases at V and 7 bases at J; junction bases unmatched: 9. In germline, CDR1 is LNHNV, CDR2 YYDKDF (reference sequence). The CDR3 runs to 16 residues. This chain's CDR3 is CATSRPKTGRNSPLHF. In DNA form, the CDR3 reads TGTGCCACCAGCAGGCCTAAGACAGGGCGAAATTCACCCCTCCACTTT.

This rearrangement joins TRBV10-3 to TRBJ2-1; 7 nucleotides agree with TRBD2. There are 13 residues in the CDR3. Germline CDR1 reads ENHRY; CDR2 reads SYGVKD. J lost 7 bases, V lost 9 bases, and 9 bases had no gene match. Here the CDR3 DNA reads TGTGCCATAGCGCCAGGGACTACTAATGAGCAGTTCTTC. It yields the protein CAIAPGTTNEQFF.

This chain links TRBV28 with TRBJ1-6; D possibly corresponds to TRBD1 (5 bases). Germline V gene data show CDR1 as MDHEN and CDR2 as SYDVKM. The CDR3 sequence is 17 residues long. V was clipped by 1 base and J by 7 bases, with 17 bases between them. CDR3 in amino acids: CASSLSSRDPRNSPLHF. The CDR3 region has the DNA TGTGCCAGCAGTTTATCCTCCAGGGACCCCCGCAATTCACCCCTCCACTTT.

The chain uses TRBV23-1 and TRBJ2-1, with 7 bases that match TRBD1. TRBV23-1 is placed among ORFs of uncertain function. The trim removed 2 bases at V and 8 bases at J, leaving 9 bases unmatched. The CDR3 has 15 residues. The CDR3 spells CASSQPRRTGHEQFF. CDR3 sequence (DNA): TGCGCCAGCAGTCAACCGAGAAGGACAGGCCATGAGCAGTTCTTC.

This clone occurred a few times. This chain connects TRBV7-6 to TRBJ2-6; no definite D call. The CDR3 totals 18 residues. The germline gives CDR1 SGHVS, CDR2 FNYEAQ. The ends were cut back, 3 bases at V and 0 bases at J, with 15 bases in the middle. CDR3 in DNA: TGTGCCAGCAGCTTGGAGAGTGTCCCCCTCTCTGGGGCCAACGTCCTGACTTTC. This encodes CASSLESVPLSGANVLTF.

This rearrangement joins TRBV23-1 to TRBJ2-2, with unresolved D. TRBV23-1 is flagged as an ORF with uncertain function. Trimming took 8 bases from V and 6 from J, leaving 19 bases between them. There are 15 residues in the CDR3. CDR3: CASRPRRFRSGELFF. The DNA of the CDR3 is TGCGCCAGCCGGCCTCGTAGGTTTCGTTCCGGGGAGCTGTTTTTT.

The V call is TRBV3-1 (or the pseudogene TRBV3-2), the J call TRBJ1-6; D not resolved. V lost 1 base, J lost 9 bases, and 7 bases lay in between. Per germline, CDR1 LGHDT and CDR2 YNNKEL (reference sequence). CDR3 length: 13 residues. CDR3 residues: CASSQVSASPLHF. Written as DNA, the CDR3 is TGTGCCAGCAGCCAAGTTTCCGCTTCACCCCTCCACTTT.

The rearrangement links TRBV20-1 to TRBJ2-3; the D gene could be TRBD1 or TRBD2 (6 bases each). CDR1 and CDR2 from the germline V gene are DFQATT and SNEGSKA (reference sequence). V was trimmed by 3 bases and J by 6 bases, leaving 13 bases between them. The CDR3 extends over 13 amino acids. The CDR3 loop reads CSASMGGGDTQYF. The DNA for the CDR3 is TGCAGTGCTAGTATGGGGGGCGGGGATACGCAGTATTTT.

The chain links TRBV19 to TRBJ2-3; 12 nucleotides align to TRBD2. The V and J ends lost 4 bases and 3 bases, in that order; junction bases with no gene match: 5. The length of the CDR3 is 16 residues. CDR1 and CDR2 from the germline V gene are LNHDA and SQIVND (reference sequence). The CDR3 reads CASSTGTSGPTDTQYF. CDR3 DNA: TGTGCCAGTAGTACGGGGACTAGCGGGCCAACAGATACGCAGTATTTT.

The chain has TRBV24-1 and TRBJ2-1; 11 bases align to TRBD2. Germline values: CDR1 KGHDR, CDR2 SFDVKD. There are 17 residues in the CDR3. V shed 4 bases, J shed 2 bases, and the junction held 6 bases outside the gene matches. The CDR3 DNA follows: TGTGCCACCAGTGACGACGATAGCGGGGGGGCCTACAATGAGCAGTTCTTC. This sequence encodes CATSDDDSGGAYNEQFF.

This clone was seen a single time. The chain recombines TRBV28 with TRBJ2-3; TRBD2 aligns across 10 bases. Germline-derived CDR1 and CDR2 are MDHEN and SYDVKM. CDR3 length: 17 residues. V shed 5 bases, J shed 2 bases, and the junction held 10 bases outside the gene matches. The CDR3 reads CASSPTIAGGPTDTQYF. The CDR3 DNA reads as TGTGCCAGCAGTCCGACCATAGCGGGAGGACCCACAGATACGCAGTATTTT.

This chain links TRBV5-1 with TRBJ2-3; D is possibly TRBD1 (6 bases). The V gene's germline CDR1 is SGHRS and CDR2 YFSETQ. This CDR3 is 13 amino acids long. V gave up 0 bases and J gave up 5 bases, with 7 bases separating them. CDR3 nucleotide sequence: TGCGCCAGCAGCTTGGAAGGGGGAGATACGCAGTATTTT. This encodes CASSLEGGDTQYF.